These 5 T cell receptor beta chains originate from one sample sequenced in a study of blood T cell repertoires in COVID-19. TCRdb's copy holds only in-frame clones and misses some; the assay was immunoSEQ multiplex PCR. The sample has about 110,000 clones, roughly four fifths seen once. Sequencing used peripheral blood. The receptors stem from a woman in her 70s with acute or convalescent COVID-19.

The chain links TRBV28 to TRBJ1-6, with 8 bases lining up with TRBD1. The V gene's germline CDR1 is MDHEN and CDR2 SYDVKM. This CDR3 has 15 residues. V lost 5 bases and J lost 9; bases outside the gene matches: 9. DNA for the CDR3: TGTGCCAGCAGTCCCGCGGGGACAGGAGGTTCACCCCTCCACTTT. It codes for CASSPAGTGGSPLHF.

This clone was observed a handful of times. The chain employs TRBV5-1 and TRBJ1-1; the D is unclear. The V and J ends lost 3 bases and 5 bases respectively, with 11 bases between them. The CDR3 spans 13 residues. Germline V gene sequence: CDR1 SGHRS, CDR2 YFSETQ. In DNA form, the CDR3 reads TGCGCCAGCAGCTCTTCCTCGGGAACTGAAGCTTTCTTT. This codes for CASSSSSGTEAFF.

The gene calls are TRBV28 and TRBJ1-5; 8 bases fit TRBD1. Germline loops: CDR1 MDHEN, CDR2 SYDVKM. CDR3 length: 15 residues. The V gene end was trimmed by 4 bases and the J gene end by 6 bases; junction bases not matched to a gene: 8. Here the CDR3 reads CASSSNRGLGQPQHF. CDR3 DNA sequence: TGTGCCAGCAGTTCGAACAGGGGGTTGGGTCAGCCCCAGCATTTT.

The chain carries TRBV6-1 and TRBJ2-3; D unresolved. The V end lost 2 bases, the J end lost 0 bases, and 6 bases lay between the germline ends. The CDR3 is 14 amino acids. The V gene's germline CDR1 is MNHNS and CDR2 SASEGT. Written as DNA, the CDR3 is TGTGCCAGCAGTGAATTACAAAGCACAGATACGCAGTATTTT. Protein sequence: CASSELQSTDTQYF.

The chain uses TRBV5-1 and TRBJ2-1; TRBD1 might be the D (5 bases). The V gene lost 0 bases and the J gene lost 7 bases, with 11 bases spanning the gap. The CDR3 contains 14 residues. Germline CDR1 is SGHRS and CDR2 is YFSETQ. CDR3 DNA: TGCGCCAGCAGCTTGGTCCAGGGCCCGAATGAGCAGTTCTTC. Protein sequence: CASSLVQGPNEQFF.